These 19 T cell receptor beta chains originate from one sample sequenced in a study of identical twins. TCRdb recomputed calls from the 5' RACE reads with MiXCR, one row per CDR3 protein. The repertoire holds about 890,000 distinct CDR3 sequences, around an eighth seen once, with around 1.6% in the top ten. These data were likewise used in another study, on yellow fever vaccine responses in identical twins.

The sample consisted of PBMCs. These TCRs come from a woman aged 18-29 years in good health.

V and J are TRBV3-1 and TRBJ2-1; D could derive from TRBD1 or TRBD2 (5 bases each). There are 15 residues in the CDR3. V was pared by 1 base and J by 8 bases, with 15 bases between. Per the germline V gene, CDR1 is LGHDT and CDR2 is YNNKEL (reference sequence). The CDR3 here is CASSQGQGRVDEQFF. CDR3 nucleotide sequence: TGTGCCAGCAGCCAAGGCCAGGGACGGGTGGATGAGCAGTTCTTC.

This clonotype was observed at least ten times. The chain carries TRBV21-1 and TRBJ2-1; the table's D call TRBD1 went unverified against the DNA. TRBV21-1 is given as a pseudogene. The CDR3 contains 21 residues. The CDR3 coding sequence is TGTGCCAGCAGCAAAGGGTCGGGGACAGGTGTTCGACAACTCTCCTACAATGAGCAGTTCTTC. This codes for CASSKGSGTGVRQLSYNEQFF.

This clonotype has more than one count but fewer than ten. The V and J genes are TRBV12-1 and TRBJ2-1; TRBD2 reflects the table's D call only, with no check against the DNA. TRBV12-1 constitutes a pseudogene. The CDR3 has 17 amino acids. CDR3 loop: CASIGTSGSPTNNEQFF. The CDR3 DNA is TGTGCCAGCATCGGGACTAGCGGGAGCCCGACAAACAATGAGCAGTTCTTC.

The CDR3 nucleotides read TGCGCCAGCAGCCCCCGGACAGGGGGCGAGAACAATGAGCAGTTCTTC. As protein: CASSPRTGGENNEQFF. The rearrangement uses TRBV5-1 and TRBJ2-1, with 11 positions matching TRBD1. J was trimmed by 5 bases and V by 4 bases; bases with no gene match: 8. The CDR3 contains 16 residues. Looked up from germline, CDR1 is SGHRS and CDR2 is YFSETQ.

This clonotype came up many times. J is TRBJ2-2 and V is TRBV5-1, with 9 bases that match TRBD2. The V gene's germline CDR1 is SGHRS and CDR2 YFSETQ. The CDR3 extends over 13 amino acids. Trimming cost V 4 bases and J 8 bases; bases outside gene matches: 3. CDR3: CASSPTSGGELFF. The CDR3 coding sequence is TGCGCCAGCAGCCCCACTAGCGGGGGGGAGCTGTTTTTT.

The chain uses TRBV10-3 and TRBJ2-1, with a weak D call TRBD2 (5 bases). The CDR3 has 16 amino acids. Per the germline V gene, CDR1 is ENHRY and CDR2 is SYGVKD. Trimming stripped 4 bases from V and 3 bases from J, with 16 bases between. In DNA, the CDR3 is TGTGCCATCAGTGGCTACGAGGGCTGGTTCTACAATGAGCAGTTCTTC. Translation: CAISGYEGWFYNEQFF.

This sequence joins TRBV2 and TRBJ2-7, with TRBD2 as a possible D gene (6 bases). The V and J ends lost 6 bases and 3 bases respectively, with 18 bases between them. Per germline, CDR1 SNHLY and CDR2 FYNNEI. This CDR3 comprises 15 residues. As DNA, the CDR3 is TGTGCCAGCAGAGCCACTAGCACGCGGTACTACGAGCAGTACTTC. It codes for CASRATSTRYYEQYF.

On this clonotype itself: This may be a read error, as it is one base from a much larger clone. This chain uses TRBV15 with TRBJ2-1, with a weak D call TRBD2 (6 bases). This CDR3 contains 15 residues. Germline CDR1 reads LNHNV; CDR2 reads YYDKDF (reference sequence). V lost 0 bases and J lost 6, with 12 bases in between. The CDR3 DNA is TGTGCCACCAGCAGAGACGTCGGGAGTTTCAATGAGCAGTTCTTC. Encoded protein: CATSRDVGSFNEQFF. The complete variable domain, with remaining parts taken from reference TRBV15 and TRBJ2-1, reads DAMVIQNPRYQVTQFGKPVTLSCSQTLNHNVMYWYQQKSSQAPKLLFHYYDKDFNNEADTPDNFQSRRPNTSFCFLDIRSPGLGDTAMYLCATSRDVGSFNEQFFGPGTRLTVL.

V gene TRBV12-3 or TRBV12-4 combines with J gene TRBJ2-1; D gene uncertain. The CDR3 is 11 amino acids. V lost 6 bases and J 7 bases, leaving 7 bases between the germline ends. CDR3 bases: TGTGCCAGCAGACTTACAAATGAGCAGTTCTTC. It yields the protein CASRLTNEQFF.

This clonotype was recorded a few times. The chain combines TRBV15 with TRBJ2-7; D call uncertain. Germline-derived CDR1 and CDR2 are LNHNV and YYDKDF (reference sequence). This CDR3 has 14 residues. V lost 4 bases and J 0 bases, leaving 10 bases between the germline ends. Here the CDR3 reads CATSNRLSSYEQYV. In DNA form, the CDR3 reads TGTGCCACCAGCAACAGACTCAGCTCCTACGAGCAGTACGTC.

This clonotype was seen repeatedly, ten times or more. The chain links TRBV10-3 to TRBJ1-5, with TRBD1 matching over 7 bases. This CDR3 is 13 amino acids long. The germline gives CDR1 ENHRY, CDR2 SYGVKD. V shed 3 bases and J 7 bases; nucleotides not matched to a gene: 3. CDR3 amino acids: CAISDRDRQPQHF. For the CDR3, the DNA is TGTGCCATCAGTGATAGGGACAGACAGCCCCAGCATTTT.

This clonotype turned up a few times. This chain links TRBV7-6 with TRBJ2-7, with 15 bases that match TRBD2. Germline V gives CDR1 SGHVS, CDR2 FNYEAQ. CDR3 length: 16 amino acids. The junction had 5 bases not matched to a gene; V was cut back by 5 bases and J by 3 bases. CDR3 bases: TGTGCCAGCAGCAAAGGACTAGCGGGAGGGAACTACGAGCAGTACTTC. Translated, it gives CASSKGLAGGNYEQYF.

This clonotype was detected many times. This sequence joins TRBV12-3 or TRBV12-4 and TRBJ2-3; D tentatively reads TRBD1 or TRBD2 (5 bases each). Trimming took 3 bases from V and 8 from J, leaving 21 bases between them. This CDR3 region has 16 residues. The CDR3 reads CASSFDRLGVVVTQYF. The CDR3 DNA reads TGTGCCAGCAGTTTTGACCGGTTGGGGGTAGTAGTTACGCAGTATTTT.

This clonotype turned up a few times. This chain joins TRBV6-1 and TRBJ1-2; TRBD1 matches at 8 bases. The V gene's germline CDR1 is MNHNS and CDR2 SASEGT. The CDR3 contains 13 residues. V gave up 6 bases and J gave up 4 bases; unmatched junction bases: 4. The DNA for the CDR3 is TGTGCCAGCAGAGACAGGGGTGCCTATGGCTACACCTTC. Residues: CASRDRGAYGYTF.

In its sample, this clonotype was seen a few times. V is TRBV7-9 and J is TRBJ1-2; tentatively, D is TRBD1 (6 bases). Trimming took off 5 bases at V and 3 bases at J, with 7 bases between the two ends. Germline V gives CDR1 SEHNR, CDR2 FQNEAQ (reference sequence). The CDR3 length is 12 residues. CDR3 residues: CASSTGYYGYTF. In DNA form, the CDR3 reads TGTGCCAGCAGCACAGGGTACTATGGCTACACCTTC.

This clonotype was detected ten times or more. The junction differs from germline at one of its ends, possibly a read error. The V and J genes are TRBV7-8 and TRBJ2-7; D possibly corresponds to TRBD1 (6 bases). This CDR3 spans 13 amino acids. Germline-derived CDR1 and CDR2 are SGHVS and FQNEAQ. CDR3 DNA: TGTGCCAGCAGCGCGAACCGGGACACACGACATGTCTTC. Encoded protein: CASSANRDTRHVF.

In this sample, this clonotype turned up many times. V gene TRBV3-1 combines with J gene TRBJ2-3; TRBD2 aligns across 7 bases. From germline, CDR1 is LGHDT and CDR2 YNNKEL (reference sequence). This CDR3 spans 17 amino acids. V lost 1 base and J lost 2; bases outside the gene matches: 9. CDR3: CASSQAGTGGSTDTQYF. The CDR3 DNA reads as TGTGCCAGCAGCCAAGCAGGGACGGGGGGTTCCACAGATACGCAGTATTTT.

The chain links TRBV3-1 to TRBJ2-7, with D possibly matching TRBD2 (5 bases). The CDR3 consists of 15 residues. The germline V gene has CDR1 LGHDT and CDR2 YNNKEL (reference sequence). The V gene lost 2 bases and the J gene lost 2 bases, with 13 bases spanning the gap. The CDR3 nucleotides are TGTGCCAGCAGCCAAACGGGCGGGCCTGCCTACGAGCAGTACTTC. Encoded protein: CASSQTGGPAYEQYF.

This clonotype was recorded a few times. This chain joins TRBV7-2 and TRBJ2-1; 10 nucleotides agree with TRBD2. V lost 5 bases to trimming and J lost 9 bases; unmatched junction nucleotides: 10. The CDR3 runs to 15 residues. The germline CDR1 and CDR2 sequences are SGHTA and FQGNSA. The CDR3 region has the DNA TGTGCCAGCAGCATAACCGGGACTAGCGTTAGTGAGCAGTTCTTC. It is translated as CASSITGTSVSEQFF.